Listed below are T cell receptor beta chains from one sample, sequenced in a study of T cell responses to AZD1222 COVID-19 vaccine. Generated by immunoSEQ multiplex PCR, the TCRdb table keeps only in-frame clones and is missing some. The sample carries 160,000 or so clones, almost 90% recorded once. Sample: peripheral blood, taken on day 0 of AZD1222 vaccination. These receptors were taken from an adult in good health. Each CDR3 is given with its conserved first and last residue. A D gene is named only where the DNA matches it firmly. The size field is filled for only some rows; it gives once, few, many or a size class.

CASSYSGQGGYGYTF	TGTGCCAGCAGTTACTCGGGACAGGGGGGCTATGGCTACACCTTC	TRBD1	15	NA	TRBV6-6	TRBJ1-2
CASRSPHSPSREKLFF	TGTGCCAGCAGATCGCCCCACAGTCCATCACGTGAAAAACTGTTTTTT	NA	16	NA	TRBV28	TRBJ1-4
CASSPDGIQPQHF	TGTGCCAGCAGCCCTGACGGTATTCAGCCCCAGCATTTT	NA	13	NA	TRBV21-1	TRBJ1-5
CAISESSRQGFSGYTF	TGTGCCATCAGTGAGTCCAGCAGACAGGGCTTTTCTGGCTACACCTTC	TRBD1	16	NA	TRBV10-3	TRBJ1-2
CASSEGGVPDTQYF	TGTGCCAGCAGCGAGGGGGGGGTTCCAGATACGCAGTATTTT	NA	14	NA	TRBV6-6	TRBJ2-3
CASSPGHGVGYTF	TGTGCCAGCAGTCCGGGACACGGGGTGGGCTACACCTTC	NA	13	NA	TRBV27	TRBJ1-2
CATSEQNRGPDTQYF	TGTGCCACCAGTGAGCAAAACAGGGGTCCAGATACGCAGTATTTT	TRBD1	15	once	TRBV24-1	TRBJ2-3
CASSPGGTGGGGTEAFF	TGTGCCAGCAGCCCGGGGGGGACAGGGGGCGGAGGCACTGAAGCTTTCTTT	TRBD1	17	NA	TRBV5-6	TRBJ1-1
CASSSSPSGGAENEQFF	TGCGCCAGCAGCTCTTCCCCCAGCGGGGGGGCTGAGAATGAGCAGTTCTTC	TRBD2	17	NA	TRBV5-1	TRBJ2-1
CASSVVASGGHSTDTQYF	TGTGCCAGCAGCGTTGTGGCTAGCGGGGGCCATAGCACAGATACGCAGTATTTT	TRBD2	18	NA	TRBV9	TRBJ2-3
CASSPDVPGQGTDTQYF	TGTGCCAGCAGCCCTGATGTACCGGGACAGGGCACAGATACGCAGTATTTT	TRBD1	17	few	TRBV4-2	TRBJ2-3
CASSQTVNTEAFF	TGTGCCAGCAGCCAGACAGTTAACACTGAAGCTTTCTTT	NA	13	few	TRBV6-5	TRBJ1-1
CASMDRGYTEAFF	TGTGCCAGCATGGACAGGGGCTACACTGAAGCTTTCTTT	TRBD1	13	NA	TRBV6-5	TRBJ1-1
CASSQLTQYF	TGTGCCAGCAGTCAGTTGACCCAGTACTTC	NA	10	NA	TRBV28	TRBJ2-5
CASSLAPIDLGEKLFF	TGTGCCAGCAGCTTAGCGCCCATAGACCTGGGTGAAAAACTGTTTTTT	NA	16	NA	TRBV7-2	TRBJ1-4
CSVVFGVNEQFF	TGCAGCGTGGTATTCGGGGTCAATGAGCAGTTCTTC	NA	12	many	TRBV29-1	TRBJ2-1
CASTLGGSTDTQYF	TGTGCCAGCACCCTAGGGGGAAGCACAGATACGCAGTATTTT	NA	14	NA	TRBV6-6	TRBJ2-3
CASSLGSGAYNEQFF	TGTGCCAGCAGCTTAGGTAGCGGAGCCTACAATGAGCAGTTCTTC	NA	15	once	TRBV11-2	TRBJ2-1
CASSFWAGGGSYNEQFF	TGTGCCAGCAGTTTTTGGGCGGGAGGGGGGTCCTACAATGAGCAGTTCTTC	TRBD2	17	NA	TRBV28	TRBJ2-1
CASSPRGSYGYTF	TGTGCCAGCAGCCCTCGTGGATCCTATGGCTACACCTTC	NA	13	NA	TRBV27	TRBJ1-2
CASSLLDFNNEQFF	TGTGCCAGCAGTTTATTGGACTTTAACAATGAGCAGTTCTTC	NA	14	NA	TRBV27	TRBJ2-1
CASGRLAGAQGEQFF	TGCGCCAGCGGCAGACTAGCGGGGGCCCAGGGGGAGCAGTTCTTC	TRBD2	15	NA	TRBV5-1	TRBJ2-1
CASSPAGASGRGELFF	TGTGCCAGCAGCCCAGCCGGGGCCTCCGGGCGGGGGGAGCTGTTTTTT	NA	16	few	TRBV28	TRBJ2-2
CASSLGGARPAFF	TGTGCCAGCAGCCTAGGGGGGGCGCGACCAGCTTTCTTT	NA	13	NA	TRBV28	TRBJ1-1
CASSFGGGHQPQHF	TGTGCCAGCAGTTTCGGTGGGGGGCATCAGCCCCAGCATTTT	NA	14	NA	TRBV28	TRBJ1-5
CSVGGLAGVSYNEQFF	TGCAGCGTCGGGGGACTAGCTGGGGTATCCTACAATGAGCAGTTCTTC	TRBD2	16	NA	TRBV29-1	TRBJ2-1
CASSLNRETVNEQFF	TGCGCCAGCAGCTTGAACAGGGAGACGGTCAATGAGCAGTTCTTC	NA	15	NA	TRBV5-1	TRBJ2-1
CASSLYQRPYEQYF	TGCGCCAGCAGCTTGTACCAGCGGCCGTACGAGCAGTACTTC	NA	14	NA	TRBV5-1	TRBJ2-7
CAIRGLNTEAFF	TGTGCCATCAGGGGACTTAACACTGAAGCTTTCTTT	NA	12	NA	TRBV10-3	TRBJ1-1